This T cell receptor (beta chain) was captured in a study of CD4 T cells in relation to SARS-CoV-2 and coronaviruses. On the study more broadly: Crossreactive spike epitopes shared across donors were mapped to their HLA restriction.

Unexposed donor CD4+ T cells date from about 2010-2019, before the COVID-19 pandemic. Uncultured naive and memory CD4+ T cells supplied DNA for deep TCR-beta sequencing. Produced via immunoSEQ multiplex PCR; TCRdb's table is partial and in-frame only. Counted here are around 56,000 clones, roughly 88% occurring once; the ten biggest clones make up around 1.3%. Looked up from germline, CDR1 is SGHTA and CDR2 is FQGTGA. V gave up 5 bases and J gave up 6 bases; unmatched junction bases: 2. The CDR3 loop spans 15 amino acids. This TCR was recovered from a human donor in good health. Sequenced material: memory CD4+ T cells from PBMCs. This sequence joins TRBV7-3 and TRBJ2-1; TRBD2 aligns across 15 bases. The CDR3 bases are TGTGCCAGCAGCCCGGGACTAGCGGGAGGCAATGAGCAGTTCTTC. Residues: CASSPGLAGGNEQFF.